A single sample gave rise to the 4 T cell receptor beta chains below, sequenced in a study of identical twins. TCRdb passed the 5' RACE reads through MiXCR, listing each CDR3 protein once. The profile shows more than 600,000 distinct CDR3 sequences, around a sixth of them singletons. The same sample was also studied in work on T cells expressing NK-cell markers.

Specimen: PBMCs. The receptors stem from a woman aged 18-29 years in good health.

The chain employs TRBV7-2 and TRBJ2-1; 9 nucleotides agree with TRBD2. The ends lost 1 base at V and 7 bases at J; junction bases unmatched: 5. The CDR3 totals 15 residues. Germline-derived CDR1 and CDR2 are SGHTA and FQGNSA. The CDR3 spells CASSLVGLAGNEQFF. The CDR3 nucleotides are TGTGCCAGCAGCTTAGTAGGCCTAGCGGGAAATGAGCAGTTCTTC.

This clonotype was detected a few times. The J gene is TRBJ2-5, the V gene TRBV12-3 or TRBV12-4, with D hard to call. This CDR3 is built from 14 residues. V was clipped by 3 bases and J by 5 bases, with 13 bases between them. The CDR3 loop reads CASSFGPMGETQYF. The CDR3 DNA is TGTGCCAGCAGTTTTGGACCCATGGGGGAGACCCAGTACTTC.

The chain joins TRBV4-3 to TRBJ2-2, with 7 nucleotides matching TRBD1. The germline gives CDR1 LGHNA, CDR2 YSLEER. The length of the CDR3 is 15 residues. The V gene end was trimmed by 1 base and the J gene end by 6 bases; junction bases not matched to a gene: 5. The CDR3 loop reads CASSQGSQGAGELFF. The CDR3 nucleotides are TGCGCCAGCAGCCAAGGATCCCAGGGGGCCGGGGAGCTGTTTTTT.

This chain uses TRBV27 with TRBJ2-3; 9 positions match TRBD2. This CDR3 has 17 amino acids. V dropped 4 bases and J dropped 6; count of bases not matched to a gene: 14. The germline V gene encodes CDR1 MNHEY and CDR2 SMNVEV (reference sequence). CDR3 in DNA: TGTGCCAGCAGTTGGTTAGGCGGGGGGGCCGGGACCGATACGCAGTATTTT. It translates to CASSWLGGGAGTDTQYF.